A selection of T cell receptor beta chains follows, all from one sample in a study of shared clonotypes between healthy human individuals. Produced via immunoSEQ multiplex PCR; TCRdb's table is partial and in-frame only. This table holds approximately 530,000 clones, about 96% found once. The sequenced sample was naive CD4+ T cells sorted from blood. Receptor source: a woman in her 30s in good health. CDR3s include the opening cysteine and the closing phenylalanine or tryptophan. D genes are given only for firm matches. Expanded clones get a size class; other rows say once, few or many, or leave the size out.

CDR3aa,CDR3nt,len,v_gene,abundance,j_gene,d_gene
CASRQGANEQFF,TGCGCCAGCAGACAGGGGGCTAATGAGCAGTTCTTC,12,TRBV4-1,once,TRBJ2-1,TRBD1
CSAGSGNTIYF,TGCAGTGCGGGTTCTGGAAACACCATATATTTT,11,TRBV20-1,once,TRBJ1-3,NA
CASSIRLAGAPGELFF,TGTGCCAGTAGTATCCGACTAGCGGGAGCTCCCGGGGAGCTGTTTTTT,16,TRBV19,NA,TRBJ2-2,TRBD2
CASTITPGQYEQYF,TGTGCCAGCACCATAACCCCAGGGCAGTACGAGCAGTACTTC,14,TRBV11-2,few,TRBJ2-7,NA
CASFKGDQPQHF,TGCGCCAGCTTTAAGGGAGATCAGCCCCAGCATTTT,12,TRBV10-1,NA,TRBJ1-5,NA
CASSPPDSYEQYF,TGTGCCAGCTCACCACCAGATTCCTACGAGCAGTACTTC,13,TRBV18,NA,TRBJ2-7,NA
CASSVVAGQGEDEQFF,TGTGCCAGCAGCGTAGTGGCGGGACAGGGGGAGGATGAGCAGTTCTTC,16,TRBV9,NA,TRBJ2-1,TRBD1
CASSYDRASGYTF,TGTGCCAGCAGTTACGACAGGGCAAGCGGCTACACCTTC,13,TRBV28,NA,TRBJ1-2,TRBD1
CASSLEGGELFF,TGTGCCAGTAGTTTGGAGGGCGGGGAGCTGTTTTTT,12,TRBV19,few,TRBJ2-2,NA
CASSLSARTQYF,TGTGCCAGCAGCTTATCCGCCAGGACCCAGTACTTC,12,TRBV7-9,NA,TRBJ2-5,NA
CASSESSLGAIGYTF,TGCGCCAGCAGTGAGTCGAGTCTGGGGGCGATTGGCTACACCTTC,15,TRBV10-2,NA,TRBJ1-2,NA
CASKLGTANEKLFF,TGTGCCAGCAAACTCGGGACAGCTAATGAAAAACTGTTTTTT,14,TRBV6-5,NA,TRBJ1-4,TRBD1
CASSYDRISSGANVLTF,TGTGCCAGCAGCTATGACAGAATTAGCTCTGGGGCCAACGTCCTGACTTTC,17,TRBV5-8,NA,TRBJ2-6,NA
CASSPYRRAGQISGANVLTF,TGTGCCAGCTCACCTTACCGCAGAGCGGGACAAATCTCTGGGGCCAACGTCCTGACTTTC,20,TRBV18,NA,TRBJ2-6,NA
CAIGGTGGHYQETQYF,TGTGCCATCGGCGGGACAGGGGGCCATTACCAGGAGACCCAGTACTTC,16,TRBV10-3,NA,TRBJ2-5,TRBD1
CASSSVAGSPYNEQFF,TGTGCCAGCAGTTCAGTAGCGGGATCACCTTACAATGAGCAGTTCTTC,16,TRBV6-5,NA,TRBJ2-1,TRBD2
CASSGRDRGSYEQYF,TGTGCCAGCAGTGGGAGGGACAGGGGGTCCTACGAGCAGTACTTC,15,TRBV27,NA,TRBJ2-7,TRBD1
CASSLDSHDGELFF,TGTGCCAGCAGCTTAGACAGCCACGACGGGGAGCTGTTTTTT,14,TRBV7-9,once,TRBJ2-2,NA
CASSVGDYEQYF,TGTGCCAGCAGCGTCGGGGACTACGAGCAGTACTTC,12,TRBV21-1,NA,TRBJ2-7,NA
CASSQRTSGRDRTGELFF,TGCGCCAGCAGCCAGAGGACTAGCGGGAGAGATAGGACCGGGGAGCTGTTTTTT,18,TRBV4-1,NA,TRBJ2-2,TRBD2
CASSGRPQGAGETQYF,TGCGCCAGCAGCGGCCGCCCTCAGGGGGCAGGAGAGACCCAGTACTTC,16,TRBV5-1,once,TRBJ2-5,TRBD1
CASSTTGTIYGYTF,TGTGCCAGCAGTACGACAGGTACAATCTATGGCTACACCTTC,14,TRBV28,NA,TRBJ1-2,NA
CASSALWGETDTQYF,TGTGCCAGTAGTGCCCTATGGGGCGAGACAGATACGCAGTATTTT,15,TRBV19,NA,TRBJ2-3,NA
CAWSPQGYTEAFF,TGTGCCTGGAGCCCACAGGGTTACACTGAAGCTTTCTTT,13,TRBV30,NA,TRBJ1-1,NA